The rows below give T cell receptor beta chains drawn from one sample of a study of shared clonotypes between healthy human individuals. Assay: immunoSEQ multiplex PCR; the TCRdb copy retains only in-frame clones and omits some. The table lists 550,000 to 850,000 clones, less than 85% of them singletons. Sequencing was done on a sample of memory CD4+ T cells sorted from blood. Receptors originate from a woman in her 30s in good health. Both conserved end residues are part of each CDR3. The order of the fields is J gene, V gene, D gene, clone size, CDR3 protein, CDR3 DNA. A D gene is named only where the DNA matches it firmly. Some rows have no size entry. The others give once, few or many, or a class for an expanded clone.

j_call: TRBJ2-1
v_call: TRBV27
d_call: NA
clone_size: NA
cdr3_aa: CASSLYAVEGGEQFF
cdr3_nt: TGTGCCAGCAGTTTATACGCGGTTGAGGGAGGTGAGCAGTTCTTC

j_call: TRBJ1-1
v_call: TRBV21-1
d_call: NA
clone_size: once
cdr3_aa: CASRINVATQFTEAFF
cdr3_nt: TGTGCCAGCAGGATTAATGTAGCTACACAATTCACTGAAGCTTTCTTT

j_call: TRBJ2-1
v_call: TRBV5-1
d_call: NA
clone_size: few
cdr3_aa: CASSLPREFFNWSYNEQFF
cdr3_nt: TGCGCCAGCAGCTTGCCTCGGGAGTTCTTTAATTGGTCGTACAATGAGCAGTTCTTC

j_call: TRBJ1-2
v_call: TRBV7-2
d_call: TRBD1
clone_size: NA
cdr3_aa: CASSFTGADGYGYTF
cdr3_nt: TGTGCCAGCAGCTTCACAGGGGCGGATGGCTATGGCTACACCTTC

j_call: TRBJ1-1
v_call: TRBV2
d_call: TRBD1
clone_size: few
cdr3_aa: CASRGQGKWTEAFF
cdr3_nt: TGTGCCAGTAGGGGACAGGGAAAGTGGACTGAAGCTTTCTTT

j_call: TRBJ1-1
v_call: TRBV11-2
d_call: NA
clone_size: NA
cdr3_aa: CASSRQVDTEAFF
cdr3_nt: TGTGCCAGCAGCAGGCAAGTCGACACTGAAGCTTTCTTT

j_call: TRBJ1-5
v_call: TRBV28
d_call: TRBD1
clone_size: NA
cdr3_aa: CAITRQGTHQPQHF
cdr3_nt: TGTGCCATAACCCGACAGGGGACCCATCAGCCCCAGCATTTT

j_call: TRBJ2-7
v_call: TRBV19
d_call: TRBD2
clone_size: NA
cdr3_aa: CASSGGSRRMGSYEQYF
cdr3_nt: TGTGCCAGTAGTGGCGGGAGTAGACGCATGGGGTCCTACGAGCAGTACTTC

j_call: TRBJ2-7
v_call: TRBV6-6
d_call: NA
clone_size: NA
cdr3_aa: CASSSPTTGKHEQYF
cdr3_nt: TGTGCCAGCAGCAGCCCGACTACAGGGAAGCACGAGCAGTACTTC

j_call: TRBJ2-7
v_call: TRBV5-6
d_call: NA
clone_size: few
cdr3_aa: CASTIRGSSYEQYF
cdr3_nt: TGTGCCAGCACTATAAGGGGGAGCTCCTACGAGCAGTACTTC